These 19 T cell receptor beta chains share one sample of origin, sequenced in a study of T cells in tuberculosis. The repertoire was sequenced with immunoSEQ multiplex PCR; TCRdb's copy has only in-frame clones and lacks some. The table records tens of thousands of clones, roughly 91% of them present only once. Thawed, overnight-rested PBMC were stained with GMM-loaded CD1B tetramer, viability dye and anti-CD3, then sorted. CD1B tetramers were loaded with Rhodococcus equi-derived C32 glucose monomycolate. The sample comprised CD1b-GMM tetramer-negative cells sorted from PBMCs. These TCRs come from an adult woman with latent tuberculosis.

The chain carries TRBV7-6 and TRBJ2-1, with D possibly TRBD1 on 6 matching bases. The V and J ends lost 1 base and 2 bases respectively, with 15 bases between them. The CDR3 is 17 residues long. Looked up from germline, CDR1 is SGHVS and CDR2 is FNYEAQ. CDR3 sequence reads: CASSLGTGRGTYNEQFF. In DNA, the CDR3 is TGTGCCAGCAGCTTAGGTACAGGGCGAGGGACCTACAATGAGCAGTTCTTC.

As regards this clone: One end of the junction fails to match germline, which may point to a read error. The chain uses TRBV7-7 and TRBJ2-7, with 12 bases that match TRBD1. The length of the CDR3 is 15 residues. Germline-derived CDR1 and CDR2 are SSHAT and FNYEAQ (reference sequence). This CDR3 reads CASSFPGQGALEQYF. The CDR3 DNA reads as TGTGCTAGCAGCTTTCCGGGACAGGGGGCCCTCGAGCAGTACTTC.

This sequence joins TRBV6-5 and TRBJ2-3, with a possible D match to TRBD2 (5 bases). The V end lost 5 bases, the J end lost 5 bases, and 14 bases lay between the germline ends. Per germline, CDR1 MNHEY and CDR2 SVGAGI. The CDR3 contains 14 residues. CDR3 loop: CASSASGARDTQYF. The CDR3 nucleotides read TGTGCCAGCAGTGCCAGCGGTGCTAGAGATACGCAGTATTTT.

In DNA, the CDR3 is TGTGCCAGGAGGCCACTCGAGGTCAGCTACGAGCAGTACGTC. Residues: CARRPLEVSYEQYV. The chain has TRBV5-4 and TRBJ2-7, with unresolved D. The CDR3 runs to 14 residues. V lost 8 bases and J lost 3, with 18 bases in between. Germline CDR1 and CDR2: SGHNT and YYREEE (reference sequence).

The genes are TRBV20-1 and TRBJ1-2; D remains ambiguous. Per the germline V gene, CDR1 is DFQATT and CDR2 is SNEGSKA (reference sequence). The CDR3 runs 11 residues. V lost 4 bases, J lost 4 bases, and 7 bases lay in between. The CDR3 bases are TGCAGTGCTAACAGCGGCTATGGCTACACCTTC. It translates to CSANSGYGYTF.

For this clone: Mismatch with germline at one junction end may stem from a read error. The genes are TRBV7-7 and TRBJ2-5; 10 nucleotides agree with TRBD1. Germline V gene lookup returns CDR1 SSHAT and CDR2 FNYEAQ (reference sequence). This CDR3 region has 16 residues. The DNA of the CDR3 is TGTGCTAGCAGCTTAGTCGGGACAGGGGTCGGAGAGACCCAGTACTTC. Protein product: CASSLVGTGVGETQYF.

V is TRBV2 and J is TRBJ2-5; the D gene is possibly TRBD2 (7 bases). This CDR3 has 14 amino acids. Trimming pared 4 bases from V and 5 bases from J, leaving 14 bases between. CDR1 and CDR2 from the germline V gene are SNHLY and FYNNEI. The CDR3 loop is CASSARGAGETQYF. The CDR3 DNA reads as TGTGCCAGCAGTGCCCGGGGGGCGGGGGAGACCCAGTACTTC.

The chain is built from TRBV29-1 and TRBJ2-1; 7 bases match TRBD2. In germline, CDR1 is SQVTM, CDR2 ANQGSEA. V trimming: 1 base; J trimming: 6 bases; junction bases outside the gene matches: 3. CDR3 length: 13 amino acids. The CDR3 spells CSVEGEGGNEQFF. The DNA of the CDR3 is TGCAGCGTTGAAGGGGAGGGTGGCAATGAGCAGTTCTTC.

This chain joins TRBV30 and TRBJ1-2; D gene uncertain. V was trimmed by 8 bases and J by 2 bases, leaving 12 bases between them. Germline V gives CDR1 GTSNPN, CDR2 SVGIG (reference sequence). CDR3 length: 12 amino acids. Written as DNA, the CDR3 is TGTGCCGACTGGCGGGGAAACTATGGCTACACCTTC. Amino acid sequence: CADWRGNYGYTF.

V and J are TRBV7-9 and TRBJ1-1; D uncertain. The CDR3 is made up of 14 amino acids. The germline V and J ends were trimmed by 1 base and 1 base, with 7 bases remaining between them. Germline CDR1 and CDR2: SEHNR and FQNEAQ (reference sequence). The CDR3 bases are TGTGCCAGCAGCTTAGTGTCGGGGAACACTGAAGCTTTCTTT. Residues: CASSLVSGNTEAFF.

The CDR3: CASSIKVTGGFNSPLHF. CDR3 nucleotides: TGTGCCAGTAGTATTAAGGTGACAGGGGGCTTCAATTCACCCCTCCACTTT. The V call is TRBV19, the J call TRBJ1-6; 10 positions match TRBD1. Losses at the gene ends were 3 bases for V and 7 bases for J; bases not matched to a gene: 9. Germline V gene lookup returns CDR1 LNHDA and CDR2 SQIVND (reference sequence). The CDR3 runs 17 residues.

The CDR3 DNA sequence: TGTGCCAGCACCGAACGAGGAAACACCGGGGAGCTGTTTTTT. Protein product: CASTERGNTGELFF. This rearrangement joins TRBV2 to TRBJ2-2; D is unresolved. Per germline, CDR1 SNHLY and CDR2 FYNNEI. V lost 7 bases to trimming and J lost 2 bases, with 11 bases between them. The CDR3 is 14 residues long.

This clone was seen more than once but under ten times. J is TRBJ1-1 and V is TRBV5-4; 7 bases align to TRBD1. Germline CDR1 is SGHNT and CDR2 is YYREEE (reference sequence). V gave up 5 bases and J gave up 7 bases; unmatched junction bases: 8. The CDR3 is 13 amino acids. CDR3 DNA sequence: TGTGCCAGCAGTCGTTTAGGGGGCGGTGAAGCTTTCTTT. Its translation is CASSRLGGGEAFF.

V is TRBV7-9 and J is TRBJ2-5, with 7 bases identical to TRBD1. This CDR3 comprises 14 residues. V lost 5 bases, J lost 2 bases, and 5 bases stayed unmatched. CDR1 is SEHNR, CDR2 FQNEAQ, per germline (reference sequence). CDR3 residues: CASSTRDSQETQYF. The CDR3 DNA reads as TGTGCCAGCAGCACCCGGGACAGTCAAGAGACCCAGTACTTC. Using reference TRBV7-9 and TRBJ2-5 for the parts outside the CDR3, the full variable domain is DTGVSQNPRHKITKRGQNVTFRCDPISEHNRLYWYRQTLGQGPEFLTYFQNEAQLEKSRLLSDRFSAERPKGSFSTLEIQRTEQGDSAMYLCASSTRDSQETQYFGPGTRLLVL.

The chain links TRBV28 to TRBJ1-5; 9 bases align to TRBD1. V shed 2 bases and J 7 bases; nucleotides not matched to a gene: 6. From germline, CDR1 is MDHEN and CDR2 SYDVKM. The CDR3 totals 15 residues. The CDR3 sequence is CASSLGGQGKQPQHF. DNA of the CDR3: TGTGCCAGCAGTTTAGGTGGACAGGGGAAACAGCCCCAGCATTTT.

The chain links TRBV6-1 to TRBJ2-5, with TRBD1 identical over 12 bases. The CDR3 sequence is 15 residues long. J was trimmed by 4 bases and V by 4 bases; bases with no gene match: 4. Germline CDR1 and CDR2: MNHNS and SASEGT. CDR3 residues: CASSAGTGGRETQYF. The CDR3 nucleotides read TGTGCCAGCAGTGCTGGGACAGGGGGCAGAGAGACCCAGTACTTC.

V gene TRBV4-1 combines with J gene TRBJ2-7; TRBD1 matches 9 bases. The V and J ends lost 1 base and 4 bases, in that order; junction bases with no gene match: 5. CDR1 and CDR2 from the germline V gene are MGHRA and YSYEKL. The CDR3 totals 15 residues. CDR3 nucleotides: TGCGCCAGCAGCCAAGTCGACAGGGGGGGTTACGAGCAGTACTTC. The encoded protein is CASSQVDRGGYEQYF.

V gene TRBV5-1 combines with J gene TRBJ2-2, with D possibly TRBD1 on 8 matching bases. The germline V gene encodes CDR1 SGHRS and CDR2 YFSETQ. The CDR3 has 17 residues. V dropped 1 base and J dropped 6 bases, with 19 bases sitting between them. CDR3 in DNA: TGCGCCAGCAGCTTGACAGCTACAGGGGGGGGCTCCGGGGAGCTGTTTTTT. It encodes CASSLTATGGGSGELFF.

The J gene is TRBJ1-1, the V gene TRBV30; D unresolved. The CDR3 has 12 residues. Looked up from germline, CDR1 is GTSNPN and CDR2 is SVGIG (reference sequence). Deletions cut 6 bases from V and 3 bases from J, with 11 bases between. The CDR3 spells CACLPGYTEAFF. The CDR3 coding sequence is TGTGCCTGCCTTCCAGGTTACACTGAAGCTTTCTTT.